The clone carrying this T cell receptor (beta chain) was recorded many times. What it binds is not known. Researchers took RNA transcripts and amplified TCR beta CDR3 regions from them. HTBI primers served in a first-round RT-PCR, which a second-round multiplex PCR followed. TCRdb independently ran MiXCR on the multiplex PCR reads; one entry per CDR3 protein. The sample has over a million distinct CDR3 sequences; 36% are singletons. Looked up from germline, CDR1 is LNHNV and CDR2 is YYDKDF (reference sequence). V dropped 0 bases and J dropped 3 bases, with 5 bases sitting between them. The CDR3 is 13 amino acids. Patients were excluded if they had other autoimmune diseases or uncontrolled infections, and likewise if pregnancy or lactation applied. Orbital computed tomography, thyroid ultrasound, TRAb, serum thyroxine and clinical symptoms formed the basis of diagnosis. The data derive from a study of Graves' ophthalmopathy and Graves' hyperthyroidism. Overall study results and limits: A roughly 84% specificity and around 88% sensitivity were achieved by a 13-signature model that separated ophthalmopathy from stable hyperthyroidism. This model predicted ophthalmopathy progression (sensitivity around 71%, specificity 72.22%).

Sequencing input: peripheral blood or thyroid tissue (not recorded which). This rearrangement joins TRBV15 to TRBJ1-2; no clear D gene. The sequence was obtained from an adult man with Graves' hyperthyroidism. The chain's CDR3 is CATSRDTDYGYTF. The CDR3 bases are TGTGCCACCAGCAGAGACACCGACTATGGCTACACCTTC.